Presented here are 5 T cell receptor beta chains from one specimen sequenced in a study of Ad26.COV2.S vaccination and SARS-CoV-2 variants. TCRdb's table, derived via immunoSEQ multiplex PCR, lists solely in-frame clones and lacks some. This table holds about 400,000 clones, roughly nine tenths found once. Treatment denoted: approximately 18 received Ad26.COV2.S at low or high dose, single or two shots; 5 received placebo; per-sample allocation not given. Collection of the samples took place on day 63 after the first injection of vaccine or placebo. The sample was peripheral blood, taken in a trial of Ad26.COV2.S vaccine versus placebo. These receptors were obtained from a person between 18 and 65 years old who received the Ad26.COV2.S COVID-19 vaccine or a placebo.

For the CDR3, the DNA is TGTGCCAGCAGCCATACACCCCTCACAGATACGCAGTATTTT. Protein: CASSHTPLTDTQYF. The V and J genes are TRBV3-1 (or the pseudogene TRBV3-2) and TRBJ2-3; no definite D call. CDR3 length: 14 amino acids. Germline CDR1 LGHDT, CDR2 YNNKEL (reference sequence). Trimming left V 3 bases short and J 2 bases short, with 9 bases between.

This chain connects TRBV2 to TRBJ2-2; 11 positions agree with TRBD2. V dropped 6 bases and J dropped 0; count of bases not matched to a gene: 3. The V gene's germline CDR1 is SNHLY and CDR2 FYNNEI. This CDR3 region has 16 residues. CDR3 in DNA: TGTGCCAGCAGGACTAGCGGGGCACCGAACACCGGGGAGCTGTTTTTT. Amino acids: CASRTSGAPNTGELFF.

This chain connects TRBV5-6 to TRBJ1-1, with 8 bases fitting TRBD1. The junction had 6 bases not matched to a gene; V was cut back by 3 bases and J by 5 bases. The CDR3 spans 14 residues. Looked up from germline, CDR1 is SGHDT and CDR2 is YYEEEE. The CDR3, as DNA: TGTGCCAGCAGCTCCTACAGGGGGAAGACTGAAGCTTTCTTT. Protein sequence: CASSSYRGKTEAFF.

This chain links TRBV27 with TRBJ1-2; D is possibly TRBD1 (5 bases). This CDR3 contains 15 residues. The V and J ends lost 7 bases and 0 bases respectively, with 15 bases between them. Germline V gene lookup returns CDR1 MNHEY and CDR2 SMNVEV (reference sequence). CDR3 sequence (DNA): TGTGCCAGCACCTTATCCGGGGCCTCTAACTATGGCTACACCTTC. Protein product: CASTLSGASNYGYTF.

V usage is TRBV7-2 and J usage is TRBJ2-5; D is ambiguous. The CDR3 spans 12 residues. V was pared by 3 bases and J by 3 bases, with 5 bases between. Germline CDR1 SGHTA, CDR2 FQGNSA. DNA of the CDR3: TGTGCCAGCAGCTTTGTAGAAGAGACCCAGTACTTC. Protein: CASSFVEETQYF.